The 10 T cell receptor beta chains below come from one sample, sequenced in a study of tumor-infiltrating lymphocytes in oesophageal squamous cell carcinoma. In TCRdb, the PCR reads were re-called with MiXCR into one record per CDR3 protein. This sample has 12,000 or so distinct CDR3 sequences, with 50% to 60% found just once. The sample taken for sequencing was esophageal tumor tissue. These receptors originate from a female donor with esophageal squamous cell carcinoma.

The sample holds many counts of this clonotype. The chain joins TRBV18 to TRBJ1-3, with D perhaps matching TRBD1 (6 bases). The CDR3 covers 14 residues. Germline CDR1 KGHSH, CDR2 LQKENI. V was cut by 4 bases and J by 0 bases, with 7 bases left in between. The CDR3 region has the DNA TGTGCCAGCTCACTACAGGGCTCTGGAAACACCATATATTTT. This translates into CASSLQGSGNTIYF.

This clonotype has a handful of counts. Possible read error: a much larger clone is one base away. The chain employs TRBV7-6 and TRBJ2-7, with 9 bases matching TRBD2. CDR3 size: 17 residues. The germline gives CDR1 SGHVS, CDR2 FNYEAQ. The J segment lost 7 bases and the V segment lost 5 bases, leaving 18 bases of the junction unmatched. CDR3 bases: TGTGCCAGCAGCCCAGCAGCTAGCGGGATCTTCTGGAATGAGCAGTACTTC. Residues: CASSPAASGIFWNEQYF.

The gene calls are TRBV27 and TRBJ2-1; 11 nucleotides match TRBD1. Unmatched junction bases numbered 6, after V lost 2 bases and J lost 6 bases. The CDR3 has 16 residues. The germline V gene has CDR1 MNHEY and CDR2 SMNVEV (reference sequence). As DNA, the CDR3 is TGTGCCAGCAGTTTAAGAGGGGACAGGGGGGCCAATGAGCAGTTCTTC. As protein: CASSLRGDRGANEQFF.

The CDR3 loop reads CASSLRVDTQYF. In DNA form, the CDR3 reads TGTGCCAGCAGCTTACGGGTCGATACGCAGTATTTT. This chain joins TRBV7-2 and TRBJ2-3, with D uncertain. The CDR3 totals 12 residues. Germline assignment: CDR1 SGHTA and CDR2 FQGNSA. The V gene lost 2 bases and the J gene lost 6 bases, with 6 bases spanning the gap.

The chain couples TRBV4-2 to TRBJ2-3; tentatively, D is TRBD2 (6 bases). The V and J ends lost 4 bases and 6 bases respectively, with 17 bases between them. Germline V gene lookup returns CDR1 LGHNA and CDR2 YNFKEQ. This CDR3 contains 15 residues. CDR3 nucleotides: TGTGCCAGCAGCCTGCCGGGAGTCCTTATTGATACGCAGTATTTT. Residues: CASSLPGVLIDTQYF.

This clonotype appeared many times. The V and J genes are TRBV19 and TRBJ1-1; 10 nucleotides align to TRBD1. V was pared by 6 bases and J by 6 bases, with 7 bases of the junction left unmatched. Germline CDR1 is LNHDA and CDR2 is SQIVND (reference sequence). CDR3 length equals 14 residues. This CDR3 is CASSLGQGTAEAFF. CDR3 nucleotide sequence: TGTGCCAGTAGCTTGGGACAGGGGACCGCTGAAGCTTTCTTT.

This chain connects TRBV12-3 or TRBV12-4 to TRBJ2-3; D perhaps matches TRBD2 (6 bases). This CDR3 is 14 amino acids long. V was clipped by 7 bases and J by 1 base, with 12 bases between them. CDR3 sequence (DNA): TGTGCCAGCATCCCGGGACTGGGCACAGATACGCAGTATTTT. Protein: CASIPGLGTDTQYF.

A word on this clonotype: The DNA is left out, because the CDR3 cannot be placed on it with certainty; the CDR3 is given as TCRdb lists it. J is TRBJ2-6 and V is TRBV28; the table's D call of TRBD1 was not tested on the DNA. With termini counted, the CDR3 has 16 amino acids. In germline, CDR1 is MDHEN, CDR2 SYDVKM. CDR3: CASSFERDRLRAVLRF.

The chain has TRBV11-2 and TRBJ1-1; D gene uncertain. The CDR3 extends over 13 amino acids. Trimming cost V 1 base and J 1 base, with 4 bases left between them. Germline lookup yields CDR1 SGHAT and CDR2 FQNNGV. CDR3 bases: TGTGCCAGCAGCTTAGGAAAGAACACTGAAGCTTTCTTT. This encodes CASSLGKNTEAFF.

J is TRBJ1-1 and V is TRBV7-2; D is ambiguous. In germline, CDR1 is SGHTA, CDR2 FQGNSA. The V and J ends lost 1 base and 4 bases respectively, with 7 bases between them. The CDR3 length is 13 residues. The CDR3 DNA is TGTGCCAGCAGCTTAGGGTCTCTCACTGAAGCTTTCTTT. It is translated as CASSLGSLTEAFF.